This T cell receptor beta chain is from a study of cytomegalovirus exposure and HLA in healthy donors. Findings of the study overall: Listed as cytomegalovirus-associated were 150 or so TCR beta chains.

The PCR contained 60 Vbeta and 13 Jbeta primers. Sequencing used immunoSEQ multiplex PCR; TCRdb keeps in-frame clones, though not all of them. The table includes fewer than 200,000 clones, roughly 74% detected once. As for this clone: Its antigen is unidentified.

This cohort consisted of healthy bone marrow donors. CDR1 is GTSNPN and CDR2 is SVGIG in the germline V gene (reference sequence). This CDR3 region has 13 residues. Trimming shortened V by 1 base and J by 4 bases, and 10 bases separated the two germline ends. Sequenced input: PBMCs. This receptor was obtained from a woman in her 30s in good health and CMV-seropositive. The chain couples TRBV30 to TRBJ1-1, with a possible D match to TRBD1 (6 bases). The DNA of the CDR3 is TGTGCCTGGAGTGACAGGGTTCCCACTGAAGCTTTCTTT. The encoded protein is CAWSDRVPTEAFF.